What follows describes a single T cell receptor beta chain. Its antigen is undetermined. This entry belongs to a study of cytomegalovirus exposure and HLA in healthy donors. Study details: Ancestry clustering placed roughly four fifths of several hundred genotyped donors in the Caucasian-associated cluster.

Researchers ran the PCR with 60 Vbeta and 13 Jbeta primers. Libraries were prepared by immunoSEQ multiplex PCR; TCRdb keeps only in-frame clonotypes and omits some of them. The sample has 110,000 to 150,000 clones; 70% are singletons. After removal of 6 bases from V and 3 bases from J, the junction contained 8 bases not matched to a gene. Germline CDR1 WSHSY, CDR2 SAAADI. CDR3 length: 17 residues. Whole-study findings and limits: Later analysis suggested links between common viral pathogens and several top significant clusters.

The V and J genes are TRBV10-2 and TRBJ2-5, with 15 bases identical to TRBD2. What was sequenced was PBMCs. This TCR came from a woman aged 25 to 39 in good health and CMV-seronegative. The DNA for the CDR3 is TGCGCCAGCAGACGCCCCGGGACTAGCGGGAGGAAAGAGACCCAGTACTTC. Translated, it gives CASRRPGTSGRKETQYF.